This passage covers 30 T cell receptor beta chains from one sample sequenced in a study of cytomegalovirus exposure and HLA in healthy donors. With 60 Vbeta and 13 Jbeta primers, the PCR was carried out. Some clones are missing from TCRdb's copy, which holds only in-frame ones; the method was immunoSEQ multiplex PCR. Recorded for this sample: about 48,000 clones. The sequenced sample was PBMCs. The receptors come from a male donor in good health and CMV-seropositive.

The chain has TRBV6-5 and TRBJ2-6; D is ambiguous. Trimming cost V 4 bases and J 5 bases, with 15 bases left between them. The CDR3 contains 16 residues. Looked up from germline, CDR1 is MNHEY and CDR2 is SVGAGI. CDR3 sequence: CASSSDVVGWANVLTF. Here the CDR3 DNA reads TGTGCCAGCAGTTCCGACGTGGTGGGCTGGGCCAACGTCCTGACTTTC.

The V call is TRBV18, the J call TRBJ1-6; D is unresolved. The CDR3 has 14 amino acids. V shed 8 bases and J shed 0 bases, with 8 bases lying between them. Germline loops: CDR1 KGHSH, CDR2 LQKENI. The CDR3 DNA reads TGTGCCAGCCCAACAGCCTCCTATAATTCACCCCTCCACTTT. Residues: CASPTASYNSPLHF.

The gene calls are TRBV6-6 and TRBJ1-2; the D gene is possibly TRBD1 (5 bases). The V and J ends lost 6 bases and 5 bases respectively, with 22 bases between them. The germline CDR1 and CDR2 sequences are MNHNY and SVGAGI (reference sequence). This CDR3 region has 16 residues. The CDR3 is CASSPPRDSEDYGYTF. DNA of the CDR3: TGTGCCAGCAGCCCCCCCCGGGACTCAGAGGATTATGGCTACACCTTC.

The rearrangement joins TRBV19 to TRBJ2-3; D is possibly TRBD1 (6 bases). V was pared by 10 bases and J by 2 bases, with 19 bases between. Germline V gives CDR1 LNHDA, CDR2 SQIVND (reference sequence). This CDR3 has 15 amino acids. The CDR3 nucleotides are TGTGCCACCCAAAGTGCAGGGGCTAACACAGATACGCAGTATTTT. This codes for CATQSAGANTDTQYF. Full variable domain (remainder filled in from reference TRBV19 and TRBJ2-3): DGGITQSPKYLFRKEGQNVTLSCEQNLNHDAMYWYRQDPGQGLRLIYYSQIVNDFQKGDIAEGYSVSREKKESFPLTVTSAQKNPTAFYLCATQSAGANTDTQYFGPGTRLTVL.

The J gene is TRBJ1-1, the V gene TRBV29-1; unclear D gene. There are 10 residues in the CDR3. The germline V and J ends were trimmed by 7 bases and 1 base, with 4 bases remaining between them. From germline, CDR1 is SQVTM and CDR2 ANQGSEA. DNA for the CDR3: TGCAGCGCAGAGAACACTGAAGCTTTCTTT. Residues: CSAENTEAFF.

The CDR3 region is CASIRNYQETQYF. The CDR3, as DNA: TGTGCCAGCATCCGAAACTACCAAGAGACCCAGTACTTC. J is TRBJ2-5 and V is TRBV27; no firm D call. Germline lookup yields CDR1 MNHEY and CDR2 SMNVEV (reference sequence). V was pared by 7 bases and J by 0 bases, with 9 bases between. This CDR3 region has 13 residues.

The rearrangement links TRBV7-6 to TRBJ2-7; 7 bases fit TRBD1. Germline V gene sequence: CDR1 SGHVS, CDR2 FNYEAQ. The ends lost 1 base at V and 4 bases at J; junction bases unmatched: 4. The CDR3 extends over 14 amino acids. CDR3 in DNA: TGTGCCAGCAGCTTAGAGCCCAGGGGGTACGAGCAGTACTTC. It yields the protein CASSLEPRGYEQYF.

This chain joins TRBV4-3 and TRBJ1-5; D uncertain. The CDR3 extends over 17 amino acids. Looked up from germline, CDR1 is LGHNA and CDR2 is YSLEER. Trimming cost V 0 bases and J 0 bases, with 12 bases left between them. The CDR3 loop is CASSQDPTEYSNQPQHF. The CDR3 nucleotides read TGCGCCAGCAGCCAAGATCCCACAGAGTATAGCAATCAGCCCCAGCATTTT.

The chain is built from TRBV7-2 and TRBJ1-5, with a weak D call TRBD1 (5 bases). The V end lost 2 bases, the J end lost 7 bases, and 15 bases lay between the germline ends. Germline V gene lookup returns CDR1 SGHTA and CDR2 FQGNSA. The CDR3 consists of 15 residues. The CDR3 sequence is CASSLLAGMAQPQHF. The CDR3 nucleotides are TGTGCCAGCAGCTTATTAGCAGGGATGGCGCAGCCCCAGCATTTT.

The chain couples TRBV4-3 to TRBJ2-3, with D tentatively TRBD1 (5 bases). The length of the CDR3 is 14 residues. V dropped 2 bases and J dropped 3 bases, with 9 bases sitting between them. CDR1 is LGHNA, CDR2 YSLEER, per germline. The CDR3: CASSQFRQTDTQYF. CDR3 nucleotide sequence: TGCGCCAGCAGCCAATTCCGACAGACAGATACGCAGTATTTT.

The genes are TRBV6-1 and TRBJ1-1, with 7 bases fitting TRBD1. J was trimmed by 3 bases and V by 4 bases; bases with no gene match: 5. Germline loops: CDR1 MNHNS, CDR2 SASEGT. This CDR3 is 14 amino acids long. The CDR3 DNA reads TGTGCCAGCAGTGGTCAGGGGGACCACACTGAAGCTTTCTTT. This codes for CASSGQGDHTEAFF.

The chain carries TRBV7-2 and TRBJ2-4; 8 positions agree with TRBD1. V shed 1 base and J 3 bases; nucleotides not matched to a gene: 14. CDR1 is SGHTA, CDR2 FQGNSA, per germline. The CDR3 has 19 residues. DNA for the CDR3: TGTGCCAGCAGCTTAGTTTTGGGGGACAGGCCTTGGGTCAAAAACATTCAGTACTTC. Translation gives CASSLVLGDRPWVKNIQYF. Combining the CDR3 with reference TRBV7-2 and TRBJ2-4 gives the whole variable domain GAGVSQSPSNKVTEKGKDVELRCDPISGHTALYWYRQSLGQGLEFLIYFQGNSAPDKSGLPSDRFSAERTGGSVSTLTIQRTQQEDSAVYLCASSLVLGDRPWVKNIQYFGAGTRLSVL.

The chain links TRBV4-3 to TRBJ2-1, with D tentatively TRBD2 (6 bases). Trimming stripped 3 bases from V and 7 bases from J, with 13 bases between. CDR3 length equals 14 residues. The germline CDR1 and CDR2 sequences are LGHNA and YSLEER. The CDR3 nucleotides read TGCGCCAGCAGCCATGGGAGGTGGGGTAATGAGCAGTTCTTC. Translating gives CASSHGRWGNEQFF.

This rearrangement joins TRBV6-6 to TRBJ1-2; D gene uncertain. Germline CDR1 and CDR2: MNHNY and SVGAGI (reference sequence). The CDR3 consists of 12 residues. Trimming stripped 7 bases from V and 8 bases from J, with 14 bases between. The CDR3 nucleotides read TGTGCCAGCACTTGGCCTGAGGCGGGCTACACCTTC. Protein product: CASTWPEAGYTF.

The chain links TRBV9 to TRBJ2-7; perhaps TRBD2 as D (5 bases). The V end lost 4 bases, the J end lost 6 bases, and 17 bases lay between the germline ends. Germline assignment: CDR1 SGDLS and CDR2 YYNGEE. This CDR3 spans 14 amino acids. The CDR3 reads CASSPRVEGLEQYF. CDR3 coding DNA: TGTGCCAGCAGCCCCCGCGTTGAGGGCCTCGAGCAGTACTTC.

The DNA of the CDR3 is TGTGCCAGCAGCCGCCTCGCGGTAGACACTGAAGCTTTCTTT. Residues: CASSRLAVDTEAFF. This chain joins TRBV7-9 and TRBJ1-1; no firm D call. Germline V gene lookup returns CDR1 SEHNR and CDR2 FQNEAQ (reference sequence). The CDR3 length is 14 residues. Trimming removed 5 bases at V and 3 bases at J, with 13 bases between.

V and J are TRBV27 and TRBJ1-1; D not certain. Germline V CDR1 and CDR2: MNHEY, SMNVEV (reference sequence). The CDR3 totals 13 residues. V lost 0 bases and J 7 bases, leaving 9 bases between the germline ends. As DNA, the CDR3 is TGTGCCAGCAGTTTATCGCCAGGCCTTGAAGCTTTCTTT. Translated, it gives CASSLSPGLEAFF.

The chain recombines TRBV29-1 with TRBJ1-5; D ambiguous. The CDR3 covers 15 residues. V was shortened by 7 bases and J by 2 bases, with 18 bases between the two germline ends. The V gene's germline CDR1 is SQVTM and CDR2 ANQGSEA. The CDR3: CSDAPEDRGNQPQHF. The CDR3 DNA reads as TGCAGCGATGCCCCCGAGGATCGCGGCAATCAGCCCCAGCATTTT. Full variable domain (missing parts from reference TRBV29-1 and TRBJ1-5): SAVISQKPSRDICQRGTSLTIQCQVDSQVTMMFWYRQQPGQSLTLIATANQGSEATYESGFVIDKFPISRPNLTFSTLTVSNMSPEDSSIYLCSDAPEDRGNQPQHFGDGTRLSIL.

The chain has TRBV2 and TRBJ2-2, with TRBD1 as a possible D gene (5 bases). Germline V gene data show CDR1 as SNHLY and CDR2 as FYNNEI. Trimming pared 6 bases from V and 0 bases from J, leaving 8 bases between. The CDR3 runs to 14 residues. The CDR3 loop reads CASRGQANTGELFF. Written as DNA, the CDR3 is TGTGCCAGCAGGGGGCAGGCGAACACCGGGGAGCTGTTTTTT.

This chain joins TRBV7-9 and TRBJ2-7; 11 positions match TRBD1. V lost 5 bases, J lost 7 bases, and 13 bases stayed unmatched. Germline values: CDR1 SEHNR, CDR2 FQNEAQ (reference sequence). The CDR3 is 16 residues long. The CDR3 protein is CASSRGGDRGKDEQYF. CDR3 DNA sequence: TGTGCCAGCAGCCGAGGGGGGGACAGGGGGAAGGATGAGCAGTACTTC. Drawing the rest from reference TRBV7-9 and TRBJ2-7, the complete variable domain is DTGVSQNPRHKITKRGQNVTFRCDPISEHNRLYWYRQTLGQGPEFLTYFQNEAQLEKSRLLSDRFSAERPKGSFSTLEIQRTEQGDSAMYLCASSRGGDRGKDEQYFGPGTRLTVT.

V gene TRBV4-3 combines with J gene TRBJ2-1; the D gene is possibly TRBD1 (5 bases). Germline CDR1 is LGHNA and CDR2 is YSLEER. The CDR3 sequence is 13 residues long. Trimming removed 0 bases at V and 12 bases at J, with 12 bases between. The CDR3 bases are TGCGCCAGCAGCCAAGATAGGGGCCGGGCGCAGTTCTTC. Amino acids: CASSQDRGRAQFF.

The V call is TRBV27, the J call TRBJ1-1; TRBD1 is a possible D gene (5 bases). Germline-derived CDR1 and CDR2 are MNHEY and SMNVEV (reference sequence). The CDR3 is made up of 14 amino acids. V was clipped by 2 bases and J by 4 bases, with 11 bases between them. Here the CDR3 DNA reads TGTGCCAGCAGTTTAAGGGGCGTAGGCACTGAAGCTTTCTTT. Translating gives CASSLRGVGTEAFF.

The chain joins TRBV5-6 to TRBJ1-5, with D possibly being TRBD1 (5 bases). This CDR3 region has 17 residues. V was trimmed by 0 bases and J by 2 bases, leaving 15 bases between them. The germline V gene has CDR1 SGHDT and CDR2 YYEEEE. The DNA for the CDR3 is TGTGCCAGCAGCTTGGGTCAGTTGGGAGGGGGCAATCAGCCCCAGCATTTT. It is translated as CASSLGQLGGGNQPQHF.

The chain couples TRBV25-1 to TRBJ2-3, with 7 nucleotides matching TRBD1. With 4 bases clipped from V and 2 bases from J, the junction kept 9 bases outside the gene matches. CDR1 and CDR2 from the germline V gene are MGHDK and SYGVNS. The CDR3 has 16 amino acids. CDR3 protein: CASSVGDSLPTDTQYF. The CDR3 DNA is TGTGCCAGCAGTGTTGGGGACAGCCTCCCCACAGATACGCAGTATTTT.

V is TRBV11-2 and J is TRBJ1-1; possibly TRBD1 for D (5 bases). Between the trimmed V and J ends, which lost 1 base and 3 bases, there was a span of 12 bases. This CDR3 spans 15 amino acids. The germline CDR1 and CDR2 sequences are SGHAT and FQNNGV. The CDR3 DNA sequence: TGTGCCAGCAGCTTAGGCGGGGGGGTAGACACTGAAGCTTTCTTT. Its translation is CASSLGGGVDTEAFF. Filled out from reference TRBV11-2 and TRBJ1-1, the complete variable domain reads EAGVAQSPRYKIIEKRQSVAFWCNPISGHATLYWYQQILGQGPKLLIQFQNNGVVDDSQLPKDRFSAERLKGVDSTLKIQPAKLEDSAVYLCASSLGGGVDTEAFFGQGTRLTVV.

The chain employs TRBV4-3 and TRBJ1-2; 11 bases match TRBD1. The CDR3 covers 17 residues. Germline lookup yields CDR1 LGHNA and CDR2 YSLEER. V dropped 0 bases and J dropped 4; count of bases not matched to a gene: 7. As DNA, the CDR3 is TGCGCCAGCAGCCAAGAGGGGACAGGGGGGGACATCTATGGCTACACCTTC. It specifies CASSQEGTGGDIYGYTF.

This chain connects TRBV18 to TRBJ2-7, with TRBD1 matching over 7 bases. J gave up 3 bases and V 6 bases, and 8 bases lay outside the gene matches. CDR3 length: 14 amino acids. CDR1 KGHSH and CDR2 LQKENI come from the germline V gene. The chain's CDR3 is CASSTGQRIYEQYF. CDR3 nucleotide sequence: TGTGCCAGCTCGACGGGACAGAGAATCTACGAGCAGTACTTC. Full variable domain (rest looked up from reference TRBV18 and TRBJ2-7): NAGVMQNPRHLVRRRGQEARLRCSPMKGHSHVYWYRQLPEEGLKFMVYLQKENIIDESGMPKERFSAEFPKEGPSILRIQQVVRGDSAAYFCASSTGQRIYEQYFGPGTRLTVT.

The rearrangement links TRBV7-8 to TRBJ2-5, with 9 bases that match TRBD2. Germline lookup yields CDR1 SGHVS and CDR2 FQNEAQ. The CDR3 runs 15 residues. J was trimmed by 5 bases and V by 3 bases; bases with no gene match: 7. CDR3 DNA: TGTGCCAGCAGCTTTCAGGCGGGGGGGCTGGAGACCCAGTACTTC. Translation: CASSFQAGGLETQYF.

The rearrangement uses TRBV5-6 and TRBJ1-1; 7 bases fit TRBD1. CDR3 length equals 13 residues. V lost 4 bases and J lost 5; bases outside the gene matches: 5. The germline gives CDR1 SGHDT, CDR2 YYEEEE. The CDR3 region has the DNA TGTGCCAGCAGCCTACAGGGGAAGACTGAAGCTTTCTTT. Protein sequence: CASSLQGKTEAFF.

The chain joins TRBV6-5 to TRBJ1-1; 7 bases match TRBD1. Germline CDR1 MNHEY, CDR2 SVGAGI. This CDR3 comprises 13 residues. The junction had 6 bases not matched to a gene; V was cut back by 5 bases and J by 6 bases. CDR3 protein: CASSATGSAEAFF. The CDR3 DNA reads as TGTGCCAGCAGTGCGACAGGGAGCGCTGAAGCTTTCTTT.